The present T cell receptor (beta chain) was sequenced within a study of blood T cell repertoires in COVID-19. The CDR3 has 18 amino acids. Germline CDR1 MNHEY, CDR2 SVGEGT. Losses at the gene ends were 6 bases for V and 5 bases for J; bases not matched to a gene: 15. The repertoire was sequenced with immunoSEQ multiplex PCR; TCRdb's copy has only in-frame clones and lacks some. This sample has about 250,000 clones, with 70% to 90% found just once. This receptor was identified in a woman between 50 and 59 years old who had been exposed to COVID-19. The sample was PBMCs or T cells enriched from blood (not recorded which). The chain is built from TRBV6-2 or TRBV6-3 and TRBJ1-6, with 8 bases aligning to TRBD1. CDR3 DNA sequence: TGTGCCAGCAGCGAGAGCAGGGGGCACGGGCCTCATAATTCACCCCTCCACTTT. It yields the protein CASSESRGHGPHNSPLHF.